This entry features one T cell receptor (beta chain) sequence. Its antigen is as yet unknown. CDR3 length: 14 amino acids. Germline trimming cut 1 base from V and 6 bases from J; bases unmatched to any gene: 2. Per germline, CDR1 LGHDT and CDR2 YNNKEL (reference sequence). The sample belongs to a study of T cell responses to AZD1222 COVID-19 vaccine. Study-wide findings and caveats: At baseline, just a handful of AZD1222 recipients tested seropositive.

Method: immunoSEQ multiplex PCR; TCRdb's copy keeps in-frame clones and lacks some. The repertoire consists of about 130,000 clones, with 90% occurring once and the leading ten covering 1.5% to 2%. The genes are TRBV3-1 (or the pseudogene TRBV3-2) and TRBJ2-2; TRBD1 agrees at 7 bases. The receptor's source is an adult in good health. Material: peripheral blood, obtained on day 0 of AZD1222 vaccination. This chain's CDR3 is CASSQAGTAGELFF. Here the CDR3 DNA reads TGTGCCAGCAGCCAAGCGGGGACAGCCGGGGAGCTGTTTTTT.